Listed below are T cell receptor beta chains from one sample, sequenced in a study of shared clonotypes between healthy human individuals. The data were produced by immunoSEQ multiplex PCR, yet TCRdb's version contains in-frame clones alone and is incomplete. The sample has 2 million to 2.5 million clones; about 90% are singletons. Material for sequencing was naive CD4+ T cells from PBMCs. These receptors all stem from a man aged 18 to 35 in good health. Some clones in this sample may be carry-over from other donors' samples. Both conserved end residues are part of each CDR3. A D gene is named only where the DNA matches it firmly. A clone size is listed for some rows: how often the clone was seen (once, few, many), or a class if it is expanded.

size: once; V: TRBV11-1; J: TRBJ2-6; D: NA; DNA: TGTGCCAGCGGAGATCTTAGCGGGGCCAACGTCCTGACTTTC; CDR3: CASGDLSGANVLTF
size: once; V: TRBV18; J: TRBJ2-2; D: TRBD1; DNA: TGTGCCAGCTCACCACGACAGGGTCGTGTCGGGGAGCTGTTTTTT; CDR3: CASSPRQGRVGELFF
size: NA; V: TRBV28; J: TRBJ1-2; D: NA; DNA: TGTGCCAGCAGCCCGGCAGGGCTGGGCTATGGCTACACCTTC; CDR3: CASSPAGLGYGYTF
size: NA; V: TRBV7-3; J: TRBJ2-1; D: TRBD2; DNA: TGTGCCAGCAGCCTGGCTGGGACTAGAACACAAGGTGAGCAGTTCTTC; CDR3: CASSLAGTRTQGEQFF
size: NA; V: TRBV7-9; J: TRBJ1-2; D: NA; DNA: TGTGCCAGCAGCTTAGGGGGGGATGCTAACTATGGCTACACCTTC; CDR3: CASSLGGDANYGYTF
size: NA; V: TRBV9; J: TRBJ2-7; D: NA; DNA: TGTGCCAGCAGCGTAGGAAGCGGTAGCTCCTACGAGCAGTACTTC; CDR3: CASSVGSGSSYEQYF
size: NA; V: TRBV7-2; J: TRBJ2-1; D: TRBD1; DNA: TGTGCCAGCAGCACCAGGGGGCGCGATGAGCAGTTCTTC; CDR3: CASSTRGRDEQFF
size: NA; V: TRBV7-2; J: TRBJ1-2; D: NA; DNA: TGTGCCAGCAGCTCCACACCAAACTATGGCTACACCTTC; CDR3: CASSSTPNYGYTF
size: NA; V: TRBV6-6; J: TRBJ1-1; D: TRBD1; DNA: TGTGCCAGCAAACCGCCGCAGGGGGTCGGGGCTGAAGCTTTCTTT; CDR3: CASKPPQGVGAEAFF
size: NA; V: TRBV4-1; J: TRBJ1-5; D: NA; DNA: TGCGCCAGCAGCCAAGCCCTGGGCCGGGGTCAGCCCCAGCATTTT; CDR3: CASSQALGRGQPQHF
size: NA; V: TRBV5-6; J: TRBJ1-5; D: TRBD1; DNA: TGTGCCAGCAGCTTGACAGGGGGCGGCAATCAGCCCCAGCATTTT; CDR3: CASSLTGGGNQPQHF
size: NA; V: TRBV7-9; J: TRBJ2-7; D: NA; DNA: TGTGCCAGCAGCTTAGTGGGCGGACCGTCCGTTAGATCCTACGAGCAGTACTTC; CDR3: CASSLVGGPSVRSYEQYF
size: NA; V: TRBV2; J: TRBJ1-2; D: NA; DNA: TGTGCCAGCAGTGCTAATCTGGCAGGCCAGAGGGGCTACACCTTC; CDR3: CASSANLAGQRGYTF
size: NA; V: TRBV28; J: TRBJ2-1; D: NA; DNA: TGTGCCAGCAGTTTATGGGGGGGACCCACCTACAATGAGCAGTTCTTC; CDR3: CASSLWGGPTYNEQFF
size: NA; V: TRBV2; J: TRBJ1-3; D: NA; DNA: TGTGCCAGCAGTGAATACAGTTCTGGAAACACCATATATTTT; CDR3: CASSEYSSGNTIYF
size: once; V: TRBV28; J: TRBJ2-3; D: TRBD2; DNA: TGTGCCAGCAGTAGGACTAGCGGTAGCACAGATACGCAGTATTTT; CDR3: CASSRTSGSTDTQYF
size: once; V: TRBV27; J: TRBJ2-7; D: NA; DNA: TGTGCCAGCAGTTTAGGGGGTTGGGGCGAGCAGTACTTC; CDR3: CASSLGGWGEQYF
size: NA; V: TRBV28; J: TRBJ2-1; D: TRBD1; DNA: TGTGCCAGCAGTTTTTCACAGGGGGGTCAACGGATTAAGCAGTTCTTC; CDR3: CASSFSQGGQRIKQFF
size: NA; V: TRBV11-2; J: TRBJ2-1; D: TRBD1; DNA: TGTGCCAGCAGCTTTCGAACAGGGGCCAACTACAATGAGCAGTTCTTC; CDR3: CASSFRTGANYNEQFF
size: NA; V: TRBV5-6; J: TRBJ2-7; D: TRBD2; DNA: TGTGCCAGCAGCTTTGCCCCCGGGAGGAGCTCCTACGAGCAGTACTTC; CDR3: CASSFAPGRSSYEQYF
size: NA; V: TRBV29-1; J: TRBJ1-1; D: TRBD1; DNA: TGCAGCGGTGACAGGGACCTCACTGAAGCTTTCTTT; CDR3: CSGDRDLTEAFF
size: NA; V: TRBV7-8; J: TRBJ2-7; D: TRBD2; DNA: TGTGCCAGCAGCTTGAGGGAGGGTCTCGGCGAGCAGTACTTC; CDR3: CASSLREGLGEQYF
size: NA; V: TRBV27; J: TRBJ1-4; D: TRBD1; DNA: TGTGCCAGCAGTTTATCGAAGAGGACAGGAGTATATGAAAAACTGTTTTTT; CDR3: CASSLSKRTGVYEKLFF
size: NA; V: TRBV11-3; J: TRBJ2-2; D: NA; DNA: TGTGCCAGCAGCTTATACTACAACACCGGGGAGCTGTTTTTT; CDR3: CASSLYYNTGELFF
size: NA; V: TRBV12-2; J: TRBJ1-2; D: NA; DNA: TGTGCAAGTCGCCCACAGGGGTGGTGTGGCTACACCTTC; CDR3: CASRPQGWCGYTF
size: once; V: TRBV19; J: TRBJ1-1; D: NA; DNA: TGTGCCAGTGGATGGAACTATAACACTGAAGCTTTCTTT; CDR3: CASGWNYNTEAFF
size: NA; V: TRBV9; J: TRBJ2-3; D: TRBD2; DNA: TGTGCCAGCAGCTATCAGGGAGGGACTAGCGGTACAGATACGCAGTATTTT; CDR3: CASSYQGGTSGTDTQYF
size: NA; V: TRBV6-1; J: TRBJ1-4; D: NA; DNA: TGTGCCAGCAGGGAGACAATATCGGAAAAACTGTTTTTT; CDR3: CASRETISEKLFF
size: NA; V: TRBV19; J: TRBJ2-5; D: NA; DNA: TGTGCCAGTAGTATACTGGGCCGAGAGACCCAGTACTTC; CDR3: CASSILGRETQYF
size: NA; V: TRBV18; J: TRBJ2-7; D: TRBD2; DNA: TGTGCCAGCTCACCACGGCTAGCGGGGAGTGGGAACGAGCAGTACTTC; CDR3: CASSPRLAGSGNEQYF
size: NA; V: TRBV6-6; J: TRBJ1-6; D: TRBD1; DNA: TGTGCCAGCAGTTCGCCAGGGGGTAATTCACCCCTCCACTTT; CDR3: CASSSPGGNSPLHF
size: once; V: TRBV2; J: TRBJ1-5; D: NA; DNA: TGTGCCAGCAGGTACACAGGAGGACCCCAGCATTTT; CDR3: CASRYTGGPQHF
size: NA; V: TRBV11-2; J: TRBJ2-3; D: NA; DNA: TGTGCCAGCAGCTTACCTAGCCGGGGGGATACGCAGTATTTT; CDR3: CASSLPSRGDTQYF
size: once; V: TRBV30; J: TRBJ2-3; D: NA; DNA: TGTGCCTGGATGTGGGGGCCAAACACAGATACGCAGTATTTT; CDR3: CAWMWGPNTDTQYF
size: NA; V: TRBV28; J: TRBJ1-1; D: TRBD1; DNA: TGTGCCAGCAGTCCAGGGGGGGGGAGGAACACTGAAGCTTTCTTT; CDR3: CASSPGGGRNTEAFF
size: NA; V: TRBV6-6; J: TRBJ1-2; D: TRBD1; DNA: TGTGCCAGCAGGTATGGCCGGGACAGAACTAACTATGGCTACACCTTC; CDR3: CASRYGRDRTNYGYTF
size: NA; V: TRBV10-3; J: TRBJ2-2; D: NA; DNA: TGTGCCATCAGTGAGTCCGGCCCCAAGAAGGAGCTGTTTTTT; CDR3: CAISESGPKKELFF
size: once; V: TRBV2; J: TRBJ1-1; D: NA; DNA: TGTGCCAGCAGTGAAGGACCGCTCGTCGGGACAAGCGAAGCTTTCTTT; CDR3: CASSEGPLVGTSEAFF
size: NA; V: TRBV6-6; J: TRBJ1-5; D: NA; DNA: TGTGCCACTCGTTGGGGCTTACGGAGCAATCAGCCCCAGCATTTT; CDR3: CATRWGLRSNQPQHF
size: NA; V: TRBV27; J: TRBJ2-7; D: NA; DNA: TGTGCCAGCAGCCGTCGCGCGCTCTACGAGCAGTACTTC; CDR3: CASSRRALYEQYF
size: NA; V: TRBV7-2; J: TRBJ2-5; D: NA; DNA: TGTGCCAGCAGTCGTGTCAGGGAGTTAGAGACCCAGTACTTC; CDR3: CASSRVRELETQYF
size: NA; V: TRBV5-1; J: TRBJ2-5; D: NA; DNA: TGCGCCAGCAGCTTCGGCCCTAAGGACAGAGAAGAGACCCAGTACTTC; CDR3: CASSFGPKDREETQYF
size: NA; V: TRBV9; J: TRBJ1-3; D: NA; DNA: TGTGCCAGCAGCGTTGACTCTGGAAACACCATATATTTT; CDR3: CASSVDSGNTIYF
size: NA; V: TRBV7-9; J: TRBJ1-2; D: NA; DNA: TGTGCCAGCAGCCAGGGAGGGGGCTACACCTTC; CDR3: CASSQGGGYTF
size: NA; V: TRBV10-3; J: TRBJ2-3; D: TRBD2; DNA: TGTGCCATCAGTGTTGGCGGGAGGGCTTCGAGCACAGATACGCAGTATTTT; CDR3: CAISVGGRASSTDTQYF
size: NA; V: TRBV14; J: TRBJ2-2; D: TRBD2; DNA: TGTGCCAGCCGCGTTAGCGGGAGAAGGACCGGGGAGCTGTTTTTT; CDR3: CASRVSGRRTGELFF
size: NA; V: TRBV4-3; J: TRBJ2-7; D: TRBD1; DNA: TGCGCCAGCAGCCGAGACGCGGGGACAGGGAAATCCTACGAGCAGTACTTC; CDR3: CASSRDAGTGKSYEQYF
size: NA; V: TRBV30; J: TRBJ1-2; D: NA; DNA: TGTGCCTGGAGTGTCGCAGATAACTATGGCTACACCTTC; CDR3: CAWSVADNYGYTF
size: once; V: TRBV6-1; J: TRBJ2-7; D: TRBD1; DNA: TGTGCCAGCAGCCCCCGGACAGGGTACGAGCAGTACTTC; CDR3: CASSPRTGYEQYF
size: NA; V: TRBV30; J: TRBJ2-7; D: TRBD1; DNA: TGTGCCTGTGCACCGGGGACAGCCTACGAGCAGTACTTC; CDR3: CACAPGTAYEQYF
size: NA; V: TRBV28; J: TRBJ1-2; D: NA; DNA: TGTGCCAGCAGTTTAGGCGGAAGTATCTATGGCTACACCTTC; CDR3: CASSLGGSIYGYTF
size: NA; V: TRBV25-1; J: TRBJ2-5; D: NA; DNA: TGTGCCAGCAGGGGAGGCCCTGCCGGCTTCCAGGGGGAGACCCAGTACTTC; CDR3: CASRGGPAGFQGETQYF
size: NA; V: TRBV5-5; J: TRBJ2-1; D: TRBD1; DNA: TGTGCCAGCAGCTTTTGGGGGACAGGGGAATACAATGAGCAGTTCTTC; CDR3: CASSFWGTGEYNEQFF
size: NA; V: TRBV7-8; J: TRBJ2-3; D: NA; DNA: TGTGCCAGCAGCCCAGCGCTCCGGAGCACAGATACGCAGTATTTT; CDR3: CASSPALRSTDTQYF
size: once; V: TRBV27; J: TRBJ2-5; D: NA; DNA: TGTGCCAGCAGTTTCTCCAGGGTAGAGGAGACCCAGTACTTC; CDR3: CASSFSRVEETQYF
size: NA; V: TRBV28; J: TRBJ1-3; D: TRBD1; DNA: TGTGCCAGCAGTTCTGCGACAGGGGGCCTCGGAAACACCATATATTTT; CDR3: CASSSATGGLGNTIYF
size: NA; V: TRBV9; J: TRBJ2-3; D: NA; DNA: TGTGCCAGCAGCGTAGTTGCCGGGTCGGATACGCAGTATTTT; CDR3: CASSVVAGSDTQYF